The source of this T cell receptor beta chain is a study of cytomegalovirus exposure and HLA in healthy donors. Looking at the study overall: A previous analysis identified more than 100 million unique TCR beta sequences derived from 180 million or so T cells. Of all 370 or so donors who were genotyped, 70% to 85% belonged to the Caucasian-associated ancestry cluster.

V gave up 1 base and J gave up 6 bases, with 9 bases separating them. The CDR3 runs 14 residues. The germline CDR1 and CDR2 sequences are LNHNV and YYDKDF (reference sequence). A few counts support this clone. The primer mix had 60 Vbeta and 13 Jbeta primers. Clones were read by immunoSEQ multiplex PCR, and TCRdb kept only the in-frame ones, dropping some. The profile shows fewer than 110,000 clones, approximately 64% of them singletons. This receptor was taken from a woman aged 45-59 years in good health and CMV-seronegative. The rearrangement uses TRBV15 and TRBJ2-2; D not certain. The sequencing input was PBMCs. This chain's CDR3 is CATSRARGAGELFF. As DNA, the CDR3 is TGTGCCACCAGCAGAGCGCGTGGTGCCGGGGAGCTGTTTTTT.